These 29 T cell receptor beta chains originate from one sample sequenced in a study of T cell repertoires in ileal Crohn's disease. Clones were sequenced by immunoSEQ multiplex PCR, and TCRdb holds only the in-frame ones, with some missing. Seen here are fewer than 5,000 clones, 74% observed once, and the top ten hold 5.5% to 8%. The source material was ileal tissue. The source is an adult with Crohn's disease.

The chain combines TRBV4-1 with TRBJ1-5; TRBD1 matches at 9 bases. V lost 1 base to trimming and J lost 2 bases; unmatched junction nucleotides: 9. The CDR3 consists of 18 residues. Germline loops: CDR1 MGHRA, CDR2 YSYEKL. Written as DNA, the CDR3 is TGCGCCAGCAGCCAAGGGCACAGGGGGCTAGATGGCAATCAGCCCCAGCATTTT. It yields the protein CASSQGHRGLDGNQPQHF.

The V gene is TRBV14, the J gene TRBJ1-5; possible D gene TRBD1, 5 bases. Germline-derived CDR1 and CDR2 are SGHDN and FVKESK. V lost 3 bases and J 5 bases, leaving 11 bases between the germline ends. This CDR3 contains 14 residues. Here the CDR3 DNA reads TGTGCCAGCAGCCACTCGGGGGTGGATCAGCCCCAGCATTTT. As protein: CASSHSGVDQPQHF. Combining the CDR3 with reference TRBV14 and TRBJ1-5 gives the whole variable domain EAGVTQFPSHSVIEKGQTVTLRCDPISGHDNLYWYRRVMGKEIKFLLHFVKESKQDESGMPNNRFLAERTGGTYSTLKVQPAELEDSGVYFCASSHSGVDQPQHFGDGTRLSIL.

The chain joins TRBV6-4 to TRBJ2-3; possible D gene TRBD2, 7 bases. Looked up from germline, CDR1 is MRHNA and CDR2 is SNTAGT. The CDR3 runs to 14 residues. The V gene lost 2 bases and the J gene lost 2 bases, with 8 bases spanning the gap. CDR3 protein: CASSDGGATDTQYF. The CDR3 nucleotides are TGTGCCAGCAGTGACGGGGGGGCCACAGATACGCAGTATTTT.

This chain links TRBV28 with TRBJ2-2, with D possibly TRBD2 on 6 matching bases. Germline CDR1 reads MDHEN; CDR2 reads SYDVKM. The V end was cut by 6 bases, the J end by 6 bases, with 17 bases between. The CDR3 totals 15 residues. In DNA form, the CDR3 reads TGTGCCAGCAGACGACCCGGGGGTCTAGCCGGGGAGCTGTTTTTT. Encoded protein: CASRRPGGLAGELFF. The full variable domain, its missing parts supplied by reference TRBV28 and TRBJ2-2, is DVKVTQSSRYLVKRTGEKVFLECVQDMDHENMFWYRQDPGLGLRLIYFSYDVKMKEKGDIPEGYSVSREKKERFSLILESASTNQTSMYLCASRRPGGLAGELFFGEGSRLTVL.

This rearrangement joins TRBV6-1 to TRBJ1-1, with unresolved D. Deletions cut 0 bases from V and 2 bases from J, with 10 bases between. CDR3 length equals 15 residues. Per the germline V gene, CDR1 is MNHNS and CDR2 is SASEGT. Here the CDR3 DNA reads TGTGCCAGCAGTGAAGCCCCCTTTGGCAACACTGAAGCTTTCTTT. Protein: CASSEAPFGNTEAFF.

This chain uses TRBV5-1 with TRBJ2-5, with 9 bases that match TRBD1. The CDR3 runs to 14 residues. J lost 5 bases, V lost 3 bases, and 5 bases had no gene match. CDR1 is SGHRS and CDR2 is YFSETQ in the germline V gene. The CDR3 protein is CASSSGTGMETQYF. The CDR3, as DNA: TGCGCCAGCAGCTCCGGGACAGGGATGGAGACCCAGTACTTC.

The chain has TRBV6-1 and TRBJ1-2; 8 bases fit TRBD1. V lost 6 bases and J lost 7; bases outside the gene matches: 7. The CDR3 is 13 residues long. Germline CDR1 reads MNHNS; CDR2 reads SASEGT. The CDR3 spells CASSYRGRGGYTF. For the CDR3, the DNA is TGTGCCAGCAGCTACAGGGGGAGAGGTGGCTACACCTTC.

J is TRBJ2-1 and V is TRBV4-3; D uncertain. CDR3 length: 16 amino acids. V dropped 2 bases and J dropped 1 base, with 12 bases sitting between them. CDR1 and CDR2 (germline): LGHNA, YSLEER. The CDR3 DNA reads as TGCGCCAGCAGCCAACGACTTGTGTGGTCCTACAATGAGCAGTTCTTC. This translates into CASSQRLVWSYNEQFF.

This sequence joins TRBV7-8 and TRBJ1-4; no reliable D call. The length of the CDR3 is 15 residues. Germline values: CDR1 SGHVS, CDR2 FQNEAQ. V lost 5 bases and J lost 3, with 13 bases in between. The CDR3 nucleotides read TGTGCCAGCAGCCCGTGGGAGGGCTCTAATGAAAAACTGTTTTTT. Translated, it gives CASSPWEGSNEKLFF.

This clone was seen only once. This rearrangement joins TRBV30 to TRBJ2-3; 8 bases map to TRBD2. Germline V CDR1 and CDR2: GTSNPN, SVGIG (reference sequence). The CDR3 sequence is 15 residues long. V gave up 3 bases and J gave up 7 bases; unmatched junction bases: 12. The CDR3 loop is CAWRGIDGGANTQYF. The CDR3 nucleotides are TGTGCCTGGAGGGGGATTGACGGGGGGGCGAATACGCAGTATTTT.

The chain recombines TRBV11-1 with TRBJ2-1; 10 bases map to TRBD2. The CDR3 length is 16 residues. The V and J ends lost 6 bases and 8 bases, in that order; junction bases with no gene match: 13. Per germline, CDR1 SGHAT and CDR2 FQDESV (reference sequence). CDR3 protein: CASSSNGAGGLDEQFF. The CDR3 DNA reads TGTGCCAGCAGTTCCAACGGAGCGGGGGGGCTAGATGAGCAGTTCTTC.

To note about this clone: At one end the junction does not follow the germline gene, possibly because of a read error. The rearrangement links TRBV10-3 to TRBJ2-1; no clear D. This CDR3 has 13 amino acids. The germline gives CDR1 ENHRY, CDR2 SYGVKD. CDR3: CTITPTNYNEQFF. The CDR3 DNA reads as TGTACCATCACCCCCACTAATTACAATGAGCAGTTCTTC.

The CDR3 DNA follows: TGTGCCAGCAGTTCGGGGGTCACCTACAATGAGCAGTTCTTC. Translating gives CASSSGVTYNEQFF. The genes are TRBV27 and TRBJ2-1, with D perhaps TRBD2 (6 bases). Germline V gene lookup returns CDR1 MNHEY and CDR2 SMNVEV (reference sequence). V lost 4 bases, J lost 2 bases, and 9 bases lay in between. This CDR3 region has 14 residues.

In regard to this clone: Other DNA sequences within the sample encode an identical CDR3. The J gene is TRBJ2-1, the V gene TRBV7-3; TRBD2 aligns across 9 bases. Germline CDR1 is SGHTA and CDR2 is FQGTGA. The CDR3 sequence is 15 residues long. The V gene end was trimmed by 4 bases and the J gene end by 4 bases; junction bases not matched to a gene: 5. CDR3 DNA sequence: TGTGCCAGCAGCTCACTAGCGGGTGCTTACAATGAGCAGTTCTTC. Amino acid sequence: CASSSLAGAYNEQFF.

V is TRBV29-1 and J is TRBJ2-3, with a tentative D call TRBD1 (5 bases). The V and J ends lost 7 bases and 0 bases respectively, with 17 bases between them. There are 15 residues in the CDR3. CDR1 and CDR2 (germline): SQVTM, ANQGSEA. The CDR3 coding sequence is TGCAGCGCCTCCTATTGGCGGACAAGCACAGATACGCAGTATTTT. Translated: CSASYWRTSTDTQYF.

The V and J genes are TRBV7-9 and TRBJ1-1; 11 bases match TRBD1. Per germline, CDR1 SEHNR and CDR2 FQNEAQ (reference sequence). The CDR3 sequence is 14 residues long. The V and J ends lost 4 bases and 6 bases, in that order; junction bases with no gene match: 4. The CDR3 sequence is CASSWGQGGPEAFF. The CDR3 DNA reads TGTGCCAGCAGCTGGGGACAGGGGGGCCCTGAAGCTTTCTTT.

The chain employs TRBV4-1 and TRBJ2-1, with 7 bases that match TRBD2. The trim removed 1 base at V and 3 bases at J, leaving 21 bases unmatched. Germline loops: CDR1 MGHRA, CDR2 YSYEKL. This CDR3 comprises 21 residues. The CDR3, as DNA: TGCGCCAGCAGCCAAGGGGGGGGTAGACTTGACGCTCGGATATACTACAATGAGCAGTTCTTC. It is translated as CASSQGGGRLDARIYYNEQFF.

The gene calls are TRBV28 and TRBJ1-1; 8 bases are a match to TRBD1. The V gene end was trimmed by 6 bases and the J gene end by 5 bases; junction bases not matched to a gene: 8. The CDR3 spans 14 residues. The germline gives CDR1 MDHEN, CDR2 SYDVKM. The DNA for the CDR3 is TGTGCCAGCAGCTCTCTACAGGGGGGAACTGAAGCTTTCTTT. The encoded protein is CASSSLQGGTEAFF.

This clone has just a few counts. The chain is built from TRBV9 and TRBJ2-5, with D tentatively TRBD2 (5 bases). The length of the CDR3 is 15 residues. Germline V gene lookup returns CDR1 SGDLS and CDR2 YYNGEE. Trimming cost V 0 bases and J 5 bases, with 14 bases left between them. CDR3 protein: CASSVEGAVLETQYF. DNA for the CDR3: TGTGCCAGCAGCGTAGAGGGAGCCGTATTGGAGACCCAGTACTTC.

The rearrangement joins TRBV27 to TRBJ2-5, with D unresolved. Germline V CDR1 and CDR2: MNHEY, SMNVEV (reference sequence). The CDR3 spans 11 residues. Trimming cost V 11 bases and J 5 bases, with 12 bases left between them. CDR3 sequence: CAEEGLETQYF. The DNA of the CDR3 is TGTGCCGAGGAAGGCCTGGAGACCCAGTACTTC.

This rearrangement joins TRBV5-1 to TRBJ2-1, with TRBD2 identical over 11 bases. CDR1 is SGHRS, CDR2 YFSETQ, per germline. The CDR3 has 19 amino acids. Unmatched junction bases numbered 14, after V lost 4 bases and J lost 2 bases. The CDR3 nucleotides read TGCGCCAGCAGCGCGAGGGGGATTAGCGGGGGGGTAACCTACAATGAGCAGTTCTTC. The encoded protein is CASSARGISGGVTYNEQFF.

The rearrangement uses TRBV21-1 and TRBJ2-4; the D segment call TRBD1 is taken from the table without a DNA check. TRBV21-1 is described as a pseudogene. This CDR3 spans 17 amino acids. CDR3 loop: CASSKEQEPGYKNIQYF. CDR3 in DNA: TGTGCCAGCAGCAAAGAACAGGAGCCAGGGTACAAAAACATTCAGTACTTC.

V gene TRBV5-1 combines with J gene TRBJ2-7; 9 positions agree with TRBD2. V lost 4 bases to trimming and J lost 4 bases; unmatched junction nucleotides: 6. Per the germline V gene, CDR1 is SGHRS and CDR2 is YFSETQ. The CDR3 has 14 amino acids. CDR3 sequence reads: CASSVTSGSYEQYF. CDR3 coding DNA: TGCGCCAGCAGCGTGACTAGCGGATCTTACGAGCAGTACTTC.

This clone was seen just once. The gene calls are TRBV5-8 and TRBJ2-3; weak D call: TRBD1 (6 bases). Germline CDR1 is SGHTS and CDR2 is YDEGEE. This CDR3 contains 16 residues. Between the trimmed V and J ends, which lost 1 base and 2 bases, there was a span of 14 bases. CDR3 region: CASSLKWQGFTDTQYF. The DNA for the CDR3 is TGTGCCAGCAGCTTGAAGTGGCAGGGGTTCACAGATACGCAGTATTTT.

In DNA, the CDR3 is TGTGCCAGCAGTGACTCGATAGCGGGGGGCCCAGATACGCAGTATTTT. It encodes CASSDSIAGGPDTQYF. The rearrangement joins TRBV6-4 to TRBJ2-3; 10 bases map to TRBD2. CDR1 and CDR2 from the germline V gene are MRHNA and SNTAGT. Trimming took 0 bases from V and 4 from J; bases not matched to a gene: 4. The CDR3 is 16 residues long.

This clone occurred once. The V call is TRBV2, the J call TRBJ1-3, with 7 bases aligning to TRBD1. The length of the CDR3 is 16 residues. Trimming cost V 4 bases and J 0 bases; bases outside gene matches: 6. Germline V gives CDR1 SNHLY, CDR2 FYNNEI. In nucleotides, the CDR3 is TGTGCCAGCAGTGTCGGAGGGACAGACTCTGGAAACACCATATATTTT. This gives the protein CASSVGGTDSGNTIYF.

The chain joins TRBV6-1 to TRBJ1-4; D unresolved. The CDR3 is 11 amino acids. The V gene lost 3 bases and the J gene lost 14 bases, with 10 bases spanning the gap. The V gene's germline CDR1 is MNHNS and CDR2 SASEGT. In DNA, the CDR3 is TGTGCCAGCAGTGAGCAGTATGTTCTGTTTTTT. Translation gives CASSEQYVLFF.

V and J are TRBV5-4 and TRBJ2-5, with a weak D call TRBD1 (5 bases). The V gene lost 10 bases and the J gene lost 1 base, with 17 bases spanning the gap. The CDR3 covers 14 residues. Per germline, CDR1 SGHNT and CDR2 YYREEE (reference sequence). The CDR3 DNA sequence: TGTGCCGCTAAAACAGGAAGATCCCAAGAGACCCAGTACTTC. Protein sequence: CAAKTGRSQETQYF.

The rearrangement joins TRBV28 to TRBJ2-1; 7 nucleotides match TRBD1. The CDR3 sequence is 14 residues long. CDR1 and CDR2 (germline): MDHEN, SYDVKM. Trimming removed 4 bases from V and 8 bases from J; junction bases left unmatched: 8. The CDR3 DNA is TGTGCCAGCAGTTCCGGGACAGCGAAGCATGAGCAGTTCTTC. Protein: CASSSGTAKHEQFF.